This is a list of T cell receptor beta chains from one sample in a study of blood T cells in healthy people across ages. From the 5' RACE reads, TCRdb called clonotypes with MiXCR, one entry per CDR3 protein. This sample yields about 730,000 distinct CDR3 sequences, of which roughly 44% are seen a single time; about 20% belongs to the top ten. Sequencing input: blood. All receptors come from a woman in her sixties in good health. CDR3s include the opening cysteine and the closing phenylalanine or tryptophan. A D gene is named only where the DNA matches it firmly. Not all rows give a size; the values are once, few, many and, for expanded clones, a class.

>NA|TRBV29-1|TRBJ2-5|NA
TGCGGCGTCATCACACAGGGAGGCGAGACCCAGTACTTC
CGVITQGGETQYF
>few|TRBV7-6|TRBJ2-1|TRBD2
TGTGCCAGCAGCCCAGAGACTAGCGGGGGTTACAATGAGCAGTTCTTC
CASSPETSGGYNEQFF
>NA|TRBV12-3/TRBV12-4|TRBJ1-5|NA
TGTGCCAGCAGTTTTGAGGGCGGGAATAGCAATCAGCCCCAGCATTTT
CASSFEGGNSNQPQHF
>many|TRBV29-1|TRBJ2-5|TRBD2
TGCAGCGTTCCGTCTAGCGGGGACCAAGAGACCCAGTACTTC
CSVPSSGDQETQYF
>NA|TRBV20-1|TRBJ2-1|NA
TGCAGTGCTAGAGAGACCCGGAGAACATTCTACAATGAGCAGTTCTTC
CSARETRRTFYNEQFF
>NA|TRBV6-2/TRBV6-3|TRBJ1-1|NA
TGTGCCAGCAGCCAAGGGACCGAGCTATATGAAGCTTTCTTT
CASSQGTELYEAFF
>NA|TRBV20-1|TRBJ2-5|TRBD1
TGCAGTGCTCCCGGGACAGGGGCTTCAGAGACCCAGTACTTC
CSAPGTGASETQYF
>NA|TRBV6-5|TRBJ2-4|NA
TGTGCCAGCAGTTACTCGCCCTCACGGCTAGCCAAAAACATTCAGTACTTC
CASSYSPSRLAKNIQYF
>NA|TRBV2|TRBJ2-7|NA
TGTGCCAGCAGTGAAGAGGCGGGAACAAGCTACGAGCAGTACTTC
CASSEEAGTSYEQYF
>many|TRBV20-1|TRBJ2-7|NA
TGCAGTGCTAGAGAGGGAGCGGCTTCCTACGAGCAGTACTTC
CSAREGAASYEQYF
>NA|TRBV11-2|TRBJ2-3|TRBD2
TGTGCCAGCAGTCGTCGGGGAGGGATTAGCACAGATACGCAGTATTTT
CASSRRGGISTDTQYF
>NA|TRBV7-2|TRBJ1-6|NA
TGTGCCAGCAGCTCCTGGACGCCGGATCCACCCCTCCACTTT
CASSSWTPDPPLHF
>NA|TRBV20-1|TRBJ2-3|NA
TGCAGTGCTAGGCGTCAGGGGTGGACAGATACGCAGTATTTT
CSARRQGWTDTQYF
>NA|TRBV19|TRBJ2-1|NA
TGTGCCAGTAGCCATCCTGGGGCTGAGCAGTTCTTC
CASSHPGAEQFF
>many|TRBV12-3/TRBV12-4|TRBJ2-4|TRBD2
TGTGCCAGCACCCGAAGACAACTAGCGGGGGGCCCTCTAGCCAAAAACATTCAGTACTTC
CASTRRQLAGGPLAKNIQYF
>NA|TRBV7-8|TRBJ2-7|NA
TGTGCCAGCAGCCCTGGGGGGTCCCGAGAGGCCAATGAGCAGTACTTC
CASSPGGSREANEQYF